This TCR beta chain was retrieved from a study of kidney transplant recipient with SARS-CoV-2 infection. TCRdb fed the reads into MiXCR, producing one record per CDR3 protein. The sample consists of about 240,000 distinct CDR3 sequences, under 35% of them appearing once. The sample holds a few counts of this clonotype. There are 13 residues in the CDR3. Germline V CDR1 and CDR2: MNHNY, SVGAGI (reference sequence). Trimming removed 5 bases at V and 10 bases at J, with 15 bases between. The sample in question was a blood sample, obtained at baseline and on day 111 from a kidney transplant recipient. The chain links TRBV6-6 to TRBJ2-1, with D maybe TRBD1 (6 bases). This TCR was recovered from a male patient in his thirties who had COVID-19 and was a kidney transplant recipient. Some T cells may be transferred from the graft donor. The CDR3 protein is CASSPSYRGEQFF. The CDR3 nucleotides are TGTGCCAGCAGTCCCAGTTATAGGGGGGAGCAGTTCTTC.